The 17 T cell receptor beta chains below were found in one sample sequenced in a study of blood T cell repertoires in COVID-19. Clones were sequenced by immunoSEQ multiplex PCR, and TCRdb holds only the in-frame ones, with some missing. The table shows 230,000 or so clones, with around 80% occurring only once. The source material was peripheral blood. Every receptor here comes from a man in his forties or fifties with active or convalescent COVID-19.

The gene calls are TRBV29-1 and TRBJ1-3; D ambiguous. The V end was cut by 5 bases, the J end by 0 bases, with 8 bases between. The germline V gene has CDR1 SQVTM and CDR2 ANQGSEA. The CDR3 covers 13 residues. The CDR3 loop is CSVQVYSGNTIYF. The DNA for the CDR3 is TGCAGCGTTCAAGTATACTCTGGAAACACCATATATTTT.

The gene calls are TRBV11-1 and TRBJ2-7, with 10 bases that match TRBD1. Germline V gene data show CDR1 as SGHAT and CDR2 as FQDESV (reference sequence). This CDR3 spans 14 amino acids. V trimming: 5 bases; J trimming: 5 bases; junction bases outside the gene matches: 6. DNA for the CDR3: TGTGCCAGCAGCCGAGGGACAGGGGAGCACGAGCAGTACTTC. Its protein is CASSRGTGEHEQYF. Combining the CDR3 with reference TRBV11-1 and TRBJ2-7 gives the whole variable domain EAEVAQSPRYKITEKSQAVAFWCDPISGHATLYWYRQILGQGPELLVQFQDESVVDDSQLPKDRFSAERLKGVDSTLKIQPAELGDSAMYLCASSRGTGEHEQYFGPGTRLTVT.

The chain is built from TRBV19 and TRBJ1-5; tentative D call: TRBD1 (6 bases). V was pared by 3 bases and J by 0 bases, with 24 bases between. From germline, CDR1 is LNHDA and CDR2 SQIVND (reference sequence). The CDR3 is made up of 20 amino acids. CDR3 protein: CASSIAAGSRKGVSNQPQHF. The CDR3 nucleotides are TGTGCCAGTAGTATTGCGGCAGGGTCACGTAAGGGGGTTAGCAATCAGCCCCAGCATTTT. Looking up the rest from reference TRBV19 and TRBJ1-5 gives the full variable domain: DGGITQSPKYLFRKEGQNVTLSCEQNLNHDAMYWYRQDPGQGLRLIYYSQIVNDFQKGDIAEGYSVSREKKESFPLTVTSAQKNPTAFYLCASSIAAGSRKGVSNQPQHFGDGTRLSIL.

This chain uses TRBV27 with TRBJ2-7, with 9 bases lining up with TRBD1. Looked up from germline, CDR1 is MNHEY and CDR2 is SMNVEV (reference sequence). This CDR3 has 14 residues. V gave up 8 bases and J gave up 4 bases; unmatched junction bases: 9. CDR3 nucleotides: TGTGCCAGCGGGGACAGGGTCTTCCCGTACGAGCAGTACTTC. Protein product: CASGDRVFPYEQYF.

The V and J genes are TRBV19 and TRBJ1-2; D gene ambiguous. Germline V gene sequence: CDR1 LNHDA, CDR2 SQIVND (reference sequence). The CDR3 runs to 15 residues. The ends were cut back, 5 bases at V and 4 bases at J, with 17 bases in the middle. CDR3 residues: CASSDETGFSYGYTF. CDR3 bases: TGTGCCAGTAGTGACGAGACGGGGTTTTCCTATGGCTACACCTTC.

The CDR3 sequence: CASRAREVKTGYGYTF. CDR3 nucleotide sequence: TGCGCCAGCAGGGCCAGAGAGGTAAAAACTGGCTATGGCTACACCTTC. This sequence joins TRBV5-1 and TRBJ1-2; D ambiguous. V shed 5 bases and J shed 4 bases, with 21 bases lying between them. CDR3 length equals 16 residues. From germline, CDR1 is SGHRS and CDR2 YFSETQ.

The chain is built from TRBV4-1 and TRBJ2-1; D remains unclear. V lost 4 bases to trimming and J lost 0 bases, with 10 bases between them. CDR1 is MGHRA and CDR2 is YSYEKL in the germline V gene. CDR3 length: 15 amino acids. CDR3 DNA: TGCGCCAGCAGCCTTGCGGAGAGCTCCTACAATGAGCAGTTCTTC. Its translation: CASSLAESSYNEQFF.

This sequence joins TRBV15 and TRBJ2-1; 9 bases map to TRBD2. The CDR3 sequence is 14 residues long. V gave up 6 bases and J gave up 8 bases; unmatched junction bases: 8. Per the germline V gene, CDR1 is LNHNV and CDR2 is YYDKDF (reference sequence). CDR3 nucleotide sequence: TGTGCCACCAGACCTAGCGGGATTAGGTATGAGCAGTTCTTC. Protein sequence: CATRPSGIRYEQFF. Full variable domain (outside the CDR3, taken from reference TRBV15 and TRBJ2-1): DAMVIQNPRYQVTQFGKPVTLSCSQTLNHNVMYWYQQKSSQAPKLLFHYYDKDFNNEADTPDNFQSRRPNTSFCFLDIRSPGLGDTAMYLCATRPSGIRYEQFFGPGTRLTVL.

Remarks on this clone: An end of the junction does not agree with germline; a read error may underlie this. This rearrangement joins TRBV19 to TRBJ2-7; 7 bases map to TRBD1. The germline V gene has CDR1 LNHDA and CDR2 SQIVND (reference sequence). The CDR3 is 14 amino acids. The CDR3 DNA reads TGTGCCAGTAGTATTCCGGGACAGACGTACGCGCAGTACTTC. Its translation: CASSIPGQTYAQYF.

The V call is TRBV6-5, the J call TRBJ2-1, with TRBD2 matching 11 bases. V lost 8 bases to trimming and J lost 8 bases; unmatched junction nucleotides: 8. Looked up from germline, CDR1 is MNHEY and CDR2 is SVGAGI. This CDR3 has 14 amino acids. Written as DNA, the CDR3 is TGTGCCAGCCGTAGCGGGAGGGCCATTGATGAGCAGTTCTTC. Translating gives CASRSGRAIDEQFF.

The J gene is TRBJ2-2, the V gene TRBV12-5; 9 bases are shared with TRBD1. V was clipped by 5 bases and J by 4 bases; unmatched bases: 8. Germline V gene sequence: CDR1 LGHNT, CDR2 FRNRAP. CDR3 length equals 16 residues. The CDR3 reads CASGLTGGAGTGELFF. The DNA of the CDR3 is TGTGCTAGTGGTCTCACAGGGGGCGCGGGCACCGGGGAGCTGTTTTTT.

The chain has TRBV2 and TRBJ2-3, with D perhaps matching TRBD1 (5 bases). The germline V and J ends were trimmed by 7 bases and 3 bases, with 17 bases remaining between them. Germline CDR1 is SNHLY and CDR2 is FYNNEI. This CDR3 region has 15 residues. CDR3 sequence (DNA): TGTGCCAGCAACGTTCAGGGAAGAGAGACAGATACGCAGTATTTT. Protein product: CASNVQGRETDTQYF.

The chain recombines TRBV4-2 with TRBJ2-4; 7 bases agree with TRBD2. Trimming took 0 bases from V and 6 from J; bases not matched to a gene: 8. The CDR3 loop spans 16 amino acids. CDR1 and CDR2 from the germline V gene are LGHNA and YNFKEQ. CDR3 amino acids: CASSQERGSGSNIQYF. The DNA of the CDR3 is TGTGCCAGCAGCCAAGAGCGGGGGTCCGGCTCAAACATTCAGTACTTC.

CDR3 protein: CASSQPQGYGYTF. The DNA of the CDR3 is TGTGCCAGCAGCCAACCACAGGGGTATGGCTACACCTTC. The chain couples TRBV3-1 (or the pseudogene TRBV3-2) to TRBJ1-2; 7 bases match TRBD1. The J segment lost 5 bases and the V segment lost 2 bases, leaving 2 bases of the junction unmatched. The germline V gene has CDR1 LGHDT and CDR2 YNNKEL (reference sequence). The CDR3 is made up of 13 amino acids.

The genes are TRBV28 and TRBJ1-2; 7 bases fit TRBD1. Looked up from germline, CDR1 is MDHEN and CDR2 is SYDVKM. The CDR3 covers 19 residues. V trimming: 4 bases; J trimming: 5 bases; junction bases outside the gene matches: 22. This CDR3 is CASSSGGVEGATIIYGYTF. The CDR3 nucleotides are TGTGCCAGCAGTTCCGGCGGCGTGGAGGGGGCGACGATAATATATGGCTACACCTTC.

This rearrangement joins TRBV18 to TRBJ2-7, with 8 nucleotides matching TRBD1. The CDR3 runs 15 residues. V gave up 0 bases and J gave up 4 bases; unmatched junction bases: 5. Germline lookup yields CDR1 KGHSH and CDR2 LQKENI. The CDR3, as DNA: TGTGCCAGCTCACCACCGAGGACAGGGAGGTACGAGCAGTACTTC. As protein: CASSPPRTGRYEQYF.

The V and J genes are TRBV30 and TRBJ2-1; D perhaps matches TRBD1 (5 bases). CDR1 and CDR2 (germline): GTSNPN, SVGIG (reference sequence). The CDR3 sequence is 12 residues long. CDR3 sequence (DNA): TGTGCAAGTCAAAGGGGCAGGAATGAGCAGTTCTTC. It is translated as CASQRGRNEQFF.